These T cell receptor beta chains were read from a single sample in a study of shared clonotypes between healthy human individuals. Profiling relied on immunoSEQ multiplex PCR, and the TCRdb table lists in-frame clones only, not all of them. Of millions of clones listed, approximately 90% are singletons. The sequenced material came from naive CD4+ T cells sorted from blood. Receptor source: a man in his late teens or twenties in good health. CDR3s include the opening cysteine and the closing phenylalanine or tryptophan. The D gene is left open where the match is weak. Expanded clones are given a class, and other clones once, few, many or no size at all.

V	size	J	D	DNA	CDR3
TRBV6-5	-	TRBJ2-7	TRBD1	TGTGCCAGCAGTTACTCGGGACAGGGGTCTATTGAGCAGTACTTC	CASSYSGQGSIEQYF
TRBV30	-	TRBJ2-5	-	TGTGCCTGGACCAAGGGTGCAGGGGGACTAGAGACCCAGTACTTC	CAWTKGAGGLETQYF
TRBV6-1	-	TRBJ2-6	-	TGTGCCACACCAATAAACTCTGGGGCCAACGTCCTGACTTTC	CATPINSGANVLTF
TRBV2	-	TRBJ1-2	-	TGTGCCAGCAGCGAGAGTGGGAACTATGGCTACACCTTC	CASSESGNYGYTF
TRBV5-4	-	TRBJ1-4	TRBD1	TGTGCCAGCAGCCCCGGGACAGAAAATGAAAAACTGTTTTTT	CASSPGTENEKLFF
TRBV5-1	-	TRBJ2-7	-	TGCGCCAGCAGCTTGAGCGGAGGTTCGGGCGAGCAGTACTTC	CASSLSGGSGEQYF
TRBV6-1	-	TRBJ1-5	TRBD1	TGTGCCAGCAGTTGGACAGGGATTCAGCCCCAGCATTTT	CASSWTGIQPQHF
TRBV5-1	few	TRBJ2-1	-	TGCGCCAGCAGCTTGGACTCCTACAATGAGCAGTTCTTC	CASSLDSYNEQFF
TRBV19	-	TRBJ2-3	TRBD2	TGTGCCAGTAGACCACTAGCGGGCACAGATACGCAGTATTTT	CASRPLAGTDTQYF
TRBV12-2	-	TRBJ2-1	-	TGTGCAAGTCGCTTAAGCTCTCGGGGGGGCTCCTACAATGAGCAGTTCTTC	CASRLSSRGGSYNEQFF
TRBV5-5	-	TRBJ1-1	-	TGTGCCAGCAGCTTGACAGGGTGGACTGAAGCTTTCTTT	CASSLTGWTEAFF
TRBV30	-	TRBJ1-3	-	TGTGCCTGGGGGGGGGCATCTGGAAACACCATATATTTT	CAWGGASGNTIYF
TRBV27	-	TRBJ2-7	TRBD2	TGTGCCAGCAGTTTAAGGGGACTAGTTTCGTACGAGCAGTACTTC	CASSLRGLVSYEQYF
TRBV30	-	TRBJ2-7	-	TGTGCCTGGAGCCTGGAGACAGTTAAGTTCTCCTACGAGCAGTACTTC	CAWSLETVKFSYEQYF
TRBV5-1	once	TRBJ1-1	-	TGCGCCAGCAGCTTCCAGGGAGCGGACACTGAAGCTTTCTTT	CASSFQGADTEAFF
TRBV11-2	few	TRBJ2-1	-	TGTGCCAGCAGCTTATTGCGGAATGAGCAGTTCTTC	CASSLLRNEQFF
TRBV6-5	-	TRBJ2-3	-	TGTGCCAGCAGTCGATCACAGGGCGATACGCAGTATTTT	CASSRSQGDTQYF
TRBV19	-	TRBJ2-5	TRBD1	TGTGCCAGTAGTATAGGGGGACAGGGGCTTCTCCAAGAGACCCAGTACTTC	CASSIGGQGLLQETQYF
TRBV5-1	-	TRBJ2-7	-	TGCGCCAGCAGCTTACGACAGGACTCTTCCTACGAGCAGTACTTC	CASSLRQDSSYEQYF
TRBV11-3	-	TRBJ2-1	-	TGTGCCAGCAGCTTAGAAGACAGGAGCTCCTACAATGAGCAGTTCTTC	CASSLEDRSSYNEQFF
TRBV28	-	TRBJ2-1	-	TGTGCCAGCAGTTTCGGGCAACTCTCTCGCGAGCAGTTCTTC	CASSFGQLSREQFF
TRBV14	-	TRBJ2-3	TRBD2	TGTGCCAGCAGCAAACCATCTAGCGGGTCGCAGTATTTT	CASSKPSSGSQYF
TRBV18	-	TRBJ1-2	TRBD1	TGTGCCAGCTCATCAACAGGGGCGGCCGAGGGCTACACCTTC	CASSSTGAAEGYTF
TRBV4-3	-	TRBJ2-7	TRBD2	TGCGCCAGCAGTCGCCGTTGGCTAGCGGGAGGCGACGAGCAGTACTTC	CASSRRWLAGGDEQYF
TRBV5-6	-	TRBJ2-3	-	TGTGCCAGCAGCTTGGGAGGGGCCCGCACAGATACGCAGTATTTT	CASSLGGARTDTQYF
TRBV11-2	-	TRBJ2-3	TRBD1	TGTGCCAGCAGCCCCAGAGGGACAGCCCCATCTGGAGATACGCAGTATTTT	CASSPRGTAPSGDTQYF
TRBV6-5	-	TRBJ2-3	TRBD2	TGTGCCAGCACCCGAGGACTAGCGGCCCCAGATACGCAGTATTTT	CASTRGLAAPDTQYF
TRBV6-1	-	TRBJ1-1	-	TGTGCCAGCAGTGAAATCGGTGTCAGGGGGAACACTGAAGCTTTCTTT	CASSEIGVRGNTEAFF
TRBV29-1	-	TRBJ2-7	TRBD1	TGCAGCGTTAAACAGGGGATTGCCTACGAGCAGTACTTC	CSVKQGIAYEQYF
TRBV7-8	-	TRBJ1-3	TRBD1	TGTGCCAGCAGCTTAGGAGGGGGCCCTACTGGAAACACCATATATTTT	CASSLGGGPTGNTIYF
TRBV30	-	TRBJ2-1	-	TGTGCCTGGAGCCCGCCCCGGAATGAGCAGTTCTTC	CAWSPPRNEQFF
TRBV25-1	-	TRBJ2-7	-	TGTGCCAGCAGCAAGACAGAAAAGAGCTCCTACGAGCAGTACTTC	CASSKTEKSSYEQYF
TRBV6-1	-	TRBJ2-3	TRBD1	TGTGCCAGCAGGACAGGGGGCCTTGGGACAGATACGCAGTATTTT	CASRTGGLGTDTQYF
TRBV9	-	TRBJ1-6	-	TGTGCCAGCAGCCTGGGCGGTTATAATTCACCCCTCCACTTT	CASSLGGYNSPLHF
TRBV29-1	once	TRBJ2-5	-	TGCAGCGTTGAAGTAGCGAACCACCAAGAGACCCAGTACTTC	CSVEVANHQETQYF
TRBV6-4	-	TRBJ1-2	-	TGTGCCAGCAGCCCGGGACCTAGCGGGAACTATGGCTACACCTTC	CASSPGPSGNYGYTF
TRBV27	-	TRBJ2-2	-	TGTGCCAGCAGTACCTTGGGGCAAAACACCGGGGAGCTGTTTTTT	CASSTLGQNTGELFF
TRBV7-9	-	TRBJ2-3	TRBD2	TGTGCCAGCAGCTTAAGCGGGGGTGATACGCAGTATTTT	CASSLSGGDTQYF
TRBV4-3	-	TRBJ2-7	-	TGCGCCAGCAGCCAAGATCTAGGGGGAGGGGGGCAGTACTTC	CASSQDLGGGGQYF
TRBV7-9	-	TRBJ1-1	-	TGTGCCAGCAGCTCTAGGGGATGGGACACTGAAGCTTTCTTT	CASSSRGWDTEAFF
TRBV11-3	-	TRBJ2-4	TRBD2	TGTGCCAGCAGCCAGACTAGCGGGGTTGGCGGGGCCAAAAACATTCAGTACTTC	CASSQTSGVGGAKNIQYF
TRBV29-1	-	TRBJ2-7	-	TGCAGCGTTGCCAGGGAAAACGAGCAGTACTTC	CSVARENEQYF
TRBV4-1	once	TRBJ2-2	-	TGCGCCAGCAGCCCAACAACCCAGGGGGGGAGATCCGGGGAGCTGTTTTTT	CASSPTTQGGRSGELFF
TRBV4-3	-	TRBJ2-7	TRBD2	TGCGCCAGCAGCCAAGGACTAGCGGGGATCTACGAGCAGTACTTC	CASSQGLAGIYEQYF
TRBV7-9	-	TRBJ2-1	-	TGTGCCAGCAGCTTAGATAGCCGGGTCGATGAGCAGTTCTTC	CASSLDSRVDEQFF